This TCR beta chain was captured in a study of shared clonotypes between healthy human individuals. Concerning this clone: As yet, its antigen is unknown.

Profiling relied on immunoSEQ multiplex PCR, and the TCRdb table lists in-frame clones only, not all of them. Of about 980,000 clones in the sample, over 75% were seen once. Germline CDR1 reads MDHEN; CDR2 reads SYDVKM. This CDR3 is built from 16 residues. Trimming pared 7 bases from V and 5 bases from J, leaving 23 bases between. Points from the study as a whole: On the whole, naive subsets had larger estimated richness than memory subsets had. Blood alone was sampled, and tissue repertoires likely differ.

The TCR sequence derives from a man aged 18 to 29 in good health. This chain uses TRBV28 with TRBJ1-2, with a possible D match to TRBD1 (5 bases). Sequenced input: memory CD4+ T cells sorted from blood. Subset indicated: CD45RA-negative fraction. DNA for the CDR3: TGTGCCAGCATTCATAAGGGGAGTACTGAAATATATGGCTACACCTTC. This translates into CASIHKGSTEIYGYTF.